Reported below is one T cell receptor (beta chain). Its antigen is undetermined. This record comes from a study of cytomegalovirus exposure and HLA in healthy donors. It was with 60 Vbeta and 13 Jbeta primers that the PCR ran. The assay was immunoSEQ multiplex PCR, and TCRdb's table has in-frame clones only and misses some. This table holds about 43,000 clones, 81% found once. General study results and limits: Later analysis indicated greater clonal expansion among HLA-associated TCR beta chains than among equally common other chains.

Source material: PBMCs. The receptor was isolated from a man aged 45-65 years in good health and CMV-seronegative.

CDR3 in DNA: TGTGCCAGCAGTTTACGGTTGGCGGGGGGGCATGAGCAGTTCTTC. This codes for CASSLRLAGGHEQFF. J is TRBJ2-1 and V is TRBV27; 9 positions match TRBD2. This CDR3 is 15 amino acids long. Germline V gene lookup returns CDR1 MNHEY and CDR2 SMNVEV (reference sequence). V shed 2 bases, J shed 8 bases, and the junction held 7 bases outside the gene matches.